This is a list of T cell receptor beta chains from one sample in a study of shared clonotypes between healthy human individuals. The assay was immunoSEQ multiplex PCR, and TCRdb's table has in-frame clones only and misses some. The table lists 2.3 million or so clones, approximately 95% of them singletons. The specimen sequenced was naive CD4+ T cells from PBMCs. Receptors originate from a man between 18 and 29 years old in good health. Some clones in this sample may be carry-over from other donors' samples. The CDR3 runs from the conserved cysteine through the conserved F or W. D genes are given only for firm matches. A clone size is listed for some rows: how often the clone was seen (once, few, many), or a class if it is expanded.

>TRBV5-4|NA|TRBJ1-4|NA
TGTGCCAGCAAGGGGGGGCCGAATGAAAAACTGTTTTTT
CASKGGPNEKLFF
>TRBV29-1|NA|TRBJ2-7|NA
TGCAGCGTTGGTCGGGTACCTAAAGAGCAGTACTTC
CSVGRVPKEQYF
>TRBV14|NA|TRBJ2-2|NA
TGTGCCAGCAGCCAAGGTGGGACATCGAACACCGGGGAGCTGTTTTTT
CASSQGGTSNTGELFF
>TRBV7-9|NA|TRBJ2-3|NA
TGTGCCAGCAGCTTAGCGGGGGTCAGCACAGATACGCAGTATTTT
CASSLAGVSTDTQYF
>TRBV20-1|NA|TRBJ2-7|NA
TGCAGTGCTAGTCAACTATACGAGCAGTACTTC
CSASQLYEQYF
>TRBV5-1|NA|TRBJ2-7|TRBD1
TGCGCCAGCAGCCCAACCGGGACAGGATCCTACGAGCAGTACTTC
CASSPTGTGSYEQYF
>TRBV6-1|NA|TRBJ1-2|TRBD1
TGTGCCAGCAGCCGGGACAGCGGCTATGGCTACACCTTC
CASSRDSGYGYTF
>TRBV2|NA|TRBJ1-6|NA
TGTGCCAGCAGACAAACCCGAACCGGGACGGGGGGATCCTCACCCCTCCACTTT
CASRQTRTGTGGSSPLHF
>TRBV2|NA|TRBJ2-7|NA
TGTGCCAGCAAGGAGGGGGGCATCTACGAGCAGTACTTC
CASKEGGIYEQYF
>TRBV25-1|few|TRBJ2-5|NA
TGTGCCAGCACCCAGCAAGAGACCCAGTACTTC
CASTQQETQYF
>TRBV29-1|NA|TRBJ1-1|NA
TGCAGCGTGACGGGGTGGATCACTGAAGCTTTCTTT
CSVTGWITEAFF
>TRBV7-7|NA|TRBJ2-1|TRBD2
TGTGCCAGCAGCCGGGGGGGGTGGCGAGGCCCCAATGAGCAGTTCTTC
CASSRGGWRGPNEQFF
>TRBV19|NA|TRBJ2-3|NA
TGTGCCAGTAGTATCCGGGACCGAAGCACAGATACGCAGTATTTT
CASSIRDRSTDTQYF
>TRBV28|NA|TRBJ1-1|NA
TGTGCCAGCAGTTTAAGGGGGTTCGTTGCTGAAGCTTTCTTT
CASSLRGFVAEAFF
>TRBV4-1|NA|TRBJ2-6|TRBD1
TGCGCCAGCAGCCAAGAGCCCGGGACAGCGAGCTCTGGGGCCAACGTCCTGACTTTC
CASSQEPGTASSGANVLTF
>TRBV19|NA|TRBJ1-5|NA
TGTGCCAGTAGTAGAAGGGAAGGCAATCAGCCCCAGCATTTT
CASSRREGNQPQHF
>TRBV28|NA|TRBJ2-3|TRBD1
TGTGCCAGCAGTCCTGGACAGGGCACAGATACGCAGTATTTT
CASSPGQGTDTQYF
>TRBV9|NA|TRBJ1-1|NA
TGTGCCAGCAGCGAACAGACAGGAGGCACTGAAGCTTTCTTT
CASSEQTGGTEAFF
>TRBV5-1|NA|TRBJ2-5|TRBD1
TGCGCCAGCAGCAATGGCAGGACAGGGCAAGAGACCCAGTACTTC
CASSNGRTGQETQYF
>TRBV11-3|NA|TRBJ2-1|NA
TGTGCCAGCAGCTTAAATGCGGGAAGCTCCTACAATGAGCAGTTCTTC
CASSLNAGSSYNEQFF
>TRBV29-1|NA|TRBJ1-2|NA
TGCAGCGTGAGGGGCTCGGAGAACTATGGCTACACCTTC
CSVRGSENYGYTF
>TRBV5-1|NA|TRBJ1-1|NA
TGCGCCAGCAGCTCCCCCCCCCGGACTAGGGGCACTGAAGCTTTCTTT
CASSSPPRTRGTEAFF
>TRBV7-9|once|TRBJ2-3|NA
TGTGCCAGCAGCTTAGGCCGCTCCACAGATACGCAGTATTTT
CASSLGRSTDTQYF
>TRBV10-3|NA|TRBJ1-5|NA
TGTGCCAGCCGCCCGACAGGCTACAATCAGCCCCAGCATTTT
CASRPTGYNQPQHF
>TRBV2|NA|TRBJ2-7|NA
TGTGCCAGCAGCCTAGAGAGGACCGCCGACGTCGAGCAGTACTTC
CASSLERTADVEQYF
>TRBV29-1|NA|TRBJ2-1|TRBD2
TGCAGCGGCACGACTAGCGGGAGGAATGAGCAGTTCTTC
CSGTTSGRNEQFF
>TRBV28|NA|TRBJ1-2|NA
TGTGCCAGCAGTTTAACAGGGAGCCACTATGGCTACACCTTC
CASSLTGSHYGYTF
>TRBV2|few|TRBJ1-5|NA
TGTGCCAGCAGTGAATACGCAGGGATACAGCCCCAGCATTTT
CASSEYAGIQPQHF
>TRBV5-1|NA|TRBJ2-7|NA
TGCGCCAGCAAAAATATAGGGTACCCCAACTACGAGCAGTACTTC
CASKNIGYPNYEQYF
>TRBV7-9|NA|TRBJ1-1|TRBD1
TGTGCCAGCAGCCCCGCGACAGGGGGGGTCACTGAAGCTTTCTTT
CASSPATGGVTEAFF
>TRBV6-1|NA|TRBJ2-7|NA
TGTGCCAGCAGTGAAGGCAGAGCCGTGGGTGAGCAGTACTTC
CASSEGRAVGEQYF
>TRBV11-2|NA|TRBJ1-3|TRBD1
TGTGCCAGCAGCCTAGACAGGGTCGGGAGAAACACCATATATTTT
CASSLDRVGRNTIYF
>TRBV28|NA|TRBJ1-5|TRBD1
TGTGCCAGCAGTCCGACAGGGAGGAGCAATCAGCCCCAGCATTTT
CASSPTGRSNQPQHF
>TRBV10-3|NA|TRBJ1-4|NA
TGTGCCATCAGTGACCAGGGTAGGACTAATGAAAAACTGTTTTTT
CAISDQGRTNEKLFF
>TRBV28|NA|TRBJ2-7|TRBD1
TGTGCCAGCAGTTTATTCGGACAGGGTAACCACGAGCAGTACTTC
CASSLFGQGNHEQYF
>TRBV6-1|NA|TRBJ1-3|NA
TGTGCCAGCAGGGCGCGGGGTCGGTTCGGAAACACCATATATTTT
CASRARGRFGNTIYF
>TRBV5-1|NA|TRBJ2-7|NA
TGCGCCAGCAGCTCTCTCCCAGGGGTGGGCTACGAGCAGTACTTC
CASSSLPGVGYEQYF
>TRBV4-3|NA|TRBJ1-2|NA
TGCGCCAGCAGCCTGAGGGTAGGAGTTAACAACACCTTC
CASSLRVGVNNTF
>TRBV7-2|NA|TRBJ2-7|NA
TGTGCCAGCACTTACAGCCCCTCCTACGAGCAGTACTTC
CASTYSPSYEQYF
>TRBV6-1|NA|TRBJ2-5|NA
TGTGCCAGCTTGCGGGGTAGGTCGGAGAAAGAGACCCAGTACTTC
CASLRGRSEKETQYF
>TRBV10-3|NA|TRBJ1-1|NA
TGTGCCATCAGTGAGGGGACGGGTAGGAACACTGAAGCTTTCTTT
CAISEGTGRNTEAFF
>TRBV7-2|once|TRBJ2-7|TRBD2
TGTGCCAGCAGCTTCGGACTGGGCCTGGGGGGGGAGCAGTACTTC
CASSFGLGLGGEQYF
>TRBV28|NA|TRBJ2-1|TRBD2
TGTGCCAGCAGTTCGGGCCAGCGGGGGTACAATGAGCAGTTCTTC
CASSSGQRGYNEQFF
>TRBV27|NA|TRBJ1-1|NA
TGTGCCGTTTTGAGAGCGCCGAACACTGAAGCTTTCTTT
CAVLRAPNTEAFF
>TRBV14|NA|TRBJ2-3|NA
TGTGCCAGCAGCCAACCTCGATCGGCAAGGGGAATAGATACGCAGTATTTT
CASSQPRSARGIDTQYF
>TRBV2|NA|TRBJ2-7|NA
TGTGCCAGCAGTAAGCACTACGAGCAGTACTTC
CASSKHYEQYF
>TRBV18|NA|TRBJ1-1|NA
TGTGCCAGCTCGCAGCTGGGACAAACCATGAACACTGAAGCTTTCTTT
CASSQLGQTMNTEAFF
>TRBV5-1|NA|TRBJ1-1|NA
TGCGCCAGCAGCTTGGGGGCGGGCTTGGAGGGCACTGAAGCTTTCTTT
CASSLGAGLEGTEAFF
>TRBV7-2|NA|TRBJ1-2|TRBD1
TGTGCCAGCACCCCCGGACAGGGTCTTAACTATGGCTACACCTTC
CASTPGQGLNYGYTF
>TRBV29-1|NA|TRBJ2-3|NA
TGCAGCGTTGAGGAGGGAAGCACAGATACGCAGTATTTT
CSVEEGSTDTQYF
>TRBV7-2|NA|TRBJ2-7|TRBD1
TGTGCCAGCAGCCCACGGACAGGTCAGAGGCCCTACGAGCAGTACTTC
CASSPRTGQRPYEQYF
>TRBV4-1|NA|TRBJ2-5|NA
TGCGCCAGCAGCCAAGGCCCGAGGGGGGTAGGGGAGACCCAGTACTTC
CASSQGPRGVGETQYF
>TRBV5-1|once|TRBJ2-1|NA
TGCGCCAGCAGCTTGACAAATGAGCAGTTCTTC
CASSLTNEQFF
>TRBV12-2|NA|TRBJ1-2|NA
TGTGCAAGTCCCCGAGGGGCGTTTGATTATGGCTACACCTTC
CASPRGAFDYGYTF
>TRBV9|NA|TRBJ2-1|TRBD1
TGTGCCAGCAGCGTAGCCTTGACAGGGGGCAATGAGCAGTTCTTC
CASSVALTGGNEQFF